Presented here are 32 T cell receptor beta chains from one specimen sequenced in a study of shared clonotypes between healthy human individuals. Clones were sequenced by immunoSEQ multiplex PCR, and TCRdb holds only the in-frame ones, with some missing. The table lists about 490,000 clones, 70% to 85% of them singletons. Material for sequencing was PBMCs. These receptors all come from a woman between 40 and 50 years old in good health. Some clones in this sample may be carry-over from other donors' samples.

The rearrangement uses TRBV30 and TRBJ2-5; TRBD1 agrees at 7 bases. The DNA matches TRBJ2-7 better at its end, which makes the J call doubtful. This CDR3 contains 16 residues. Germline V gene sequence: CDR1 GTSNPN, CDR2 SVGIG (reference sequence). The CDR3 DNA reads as TGTGCCTGGAAATCCTTGGGACAGCCGAGCTCCTACGAGCAGTACTTC. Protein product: CAWKSLGQPSSYEQYF.

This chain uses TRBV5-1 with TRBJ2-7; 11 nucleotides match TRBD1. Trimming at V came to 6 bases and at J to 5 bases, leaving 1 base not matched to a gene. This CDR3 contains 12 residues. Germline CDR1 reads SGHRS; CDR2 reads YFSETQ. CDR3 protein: CASKGQGDEQYF. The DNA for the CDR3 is TGCGCCAGCAAGGGACAGGGGGACGAGCAGTACTTC.

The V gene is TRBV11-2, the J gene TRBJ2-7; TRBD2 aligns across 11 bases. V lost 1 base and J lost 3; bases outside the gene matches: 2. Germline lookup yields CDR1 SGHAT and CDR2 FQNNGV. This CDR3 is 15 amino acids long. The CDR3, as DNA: TGTGCCAGCAGCTTAGCTAGCGGGAGGAACTACGAGCAGTACTTC. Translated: CASSLASGRNYEQYF.

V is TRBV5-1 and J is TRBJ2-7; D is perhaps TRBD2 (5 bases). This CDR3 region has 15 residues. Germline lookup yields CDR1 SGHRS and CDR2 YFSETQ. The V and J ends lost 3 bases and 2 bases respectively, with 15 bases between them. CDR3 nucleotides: TGCGCCAGCAGCTCCGGACGGACCGGGGCCTACGAGCAGTACTTC. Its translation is CASSSGRTGAYEQYF.

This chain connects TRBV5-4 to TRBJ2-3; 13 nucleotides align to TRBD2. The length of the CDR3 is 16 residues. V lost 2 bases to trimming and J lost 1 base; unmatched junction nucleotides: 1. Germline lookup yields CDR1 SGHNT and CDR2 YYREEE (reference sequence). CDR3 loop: CASSFGLAGGTDTQYF. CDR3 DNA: TGTGCCAGCAGCTTCGGACTAGCGGGAGGCACAGATACGCAGTATTTT.

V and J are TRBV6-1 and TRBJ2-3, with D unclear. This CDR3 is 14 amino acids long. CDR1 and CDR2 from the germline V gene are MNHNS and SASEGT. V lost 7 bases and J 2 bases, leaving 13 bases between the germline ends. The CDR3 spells CASTRVANTDTQYF. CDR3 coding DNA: TGTGCCAGCACCCGCGTGGCGAACACAGATACGCAGTATTTT.

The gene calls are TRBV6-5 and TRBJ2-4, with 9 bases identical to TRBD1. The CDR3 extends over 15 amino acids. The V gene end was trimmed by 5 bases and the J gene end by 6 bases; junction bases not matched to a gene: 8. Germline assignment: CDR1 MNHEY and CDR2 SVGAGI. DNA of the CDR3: TGTGCCAGCAGTGTCGAAGACAGGGGGAGAAACATTCAGTACTTC. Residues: CASSVEDRGRNIQYF.

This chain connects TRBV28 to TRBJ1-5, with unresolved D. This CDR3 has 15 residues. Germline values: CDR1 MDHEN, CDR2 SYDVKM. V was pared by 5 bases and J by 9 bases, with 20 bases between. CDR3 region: CASSTTSGMMGPQHF. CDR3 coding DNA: TGTGCCAGCAGTACGACCTCAGGCATGATGGGGCCCCAGCATTTT. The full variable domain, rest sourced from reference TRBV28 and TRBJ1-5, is DVKVTQSSRYLVKRTGEKVFLECVQDMDHENMFWYRQDPGLGLRLIYFSYDVKMKEKGDIPEGYSVSREKKERFSLILESASTNQTSMYLCASSTTSGMMGPQHFGDGTRLSIL.

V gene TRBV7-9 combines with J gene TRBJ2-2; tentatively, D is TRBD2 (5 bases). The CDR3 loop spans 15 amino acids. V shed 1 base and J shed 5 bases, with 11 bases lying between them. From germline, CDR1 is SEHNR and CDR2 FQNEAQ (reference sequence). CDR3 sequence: CASSLGGWRTGELFF. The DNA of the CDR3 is TGTGCCAGCAGCTTAGGAGGATGGAGGACCGGGGAGCTGTTTTTT.

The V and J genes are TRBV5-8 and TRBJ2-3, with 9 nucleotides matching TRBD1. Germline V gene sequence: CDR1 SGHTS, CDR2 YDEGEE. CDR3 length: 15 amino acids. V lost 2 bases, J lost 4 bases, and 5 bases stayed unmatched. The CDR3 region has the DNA TGTGCCAGCAGCTTAAGGACAGGGGTGGCAGATACGCAGTATTTT. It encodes CASSLRTGVADTQYF. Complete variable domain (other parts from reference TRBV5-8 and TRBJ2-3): EAGVTQSPTHLIKTRGQQATLRCSPISGHTSVYWYQQALGLGLQFLLWYDEGEERNRGNFPPRFSGRQFPNYSSELNVNALELEDSALYLCASSLRTGVADTQYFGPGTRLTVL.

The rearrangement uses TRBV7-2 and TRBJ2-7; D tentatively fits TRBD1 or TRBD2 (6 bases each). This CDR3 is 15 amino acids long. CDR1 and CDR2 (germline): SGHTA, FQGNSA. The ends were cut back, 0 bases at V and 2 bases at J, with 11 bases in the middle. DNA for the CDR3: TGTGCCAGCAGCTTAGCAGGGGGGAGTGCCTACGAGCAGTACTTC. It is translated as CASSLAGGSAYEQYF.

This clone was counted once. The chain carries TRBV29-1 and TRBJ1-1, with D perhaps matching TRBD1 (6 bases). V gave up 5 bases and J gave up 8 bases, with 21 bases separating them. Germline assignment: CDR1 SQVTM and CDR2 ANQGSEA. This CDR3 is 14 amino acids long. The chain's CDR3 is CSVMFRQKQGEAFF. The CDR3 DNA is TGCAGCGTTATGTTCCGACAAAAACAGGGAGAAGCTTTCTTT.

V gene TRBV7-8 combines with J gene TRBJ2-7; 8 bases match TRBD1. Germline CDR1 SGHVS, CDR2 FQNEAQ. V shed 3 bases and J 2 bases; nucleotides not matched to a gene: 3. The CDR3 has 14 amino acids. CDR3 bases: TGTGCCAGCAGCTTCGAGACAGGGGCCTACGAGCAGTACTTC. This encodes CASSFETGAYEQYF.

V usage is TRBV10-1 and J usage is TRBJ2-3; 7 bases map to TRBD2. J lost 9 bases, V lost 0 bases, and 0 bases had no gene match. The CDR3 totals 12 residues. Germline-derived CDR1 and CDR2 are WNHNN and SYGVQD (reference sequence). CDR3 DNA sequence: TGCGCCAGCAGTGAGTCTAGCGGGACGCAGTATTTT. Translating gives CASSESSGTQYF.

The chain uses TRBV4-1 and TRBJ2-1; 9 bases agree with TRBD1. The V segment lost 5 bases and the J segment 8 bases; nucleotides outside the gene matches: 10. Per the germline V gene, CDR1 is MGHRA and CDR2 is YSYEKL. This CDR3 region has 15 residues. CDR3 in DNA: TGCGCCAGCAGCTCACCGGGACAGGGCGGATATGAGCAGTTCTTC. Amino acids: CASSSPGQGGYEQFF.

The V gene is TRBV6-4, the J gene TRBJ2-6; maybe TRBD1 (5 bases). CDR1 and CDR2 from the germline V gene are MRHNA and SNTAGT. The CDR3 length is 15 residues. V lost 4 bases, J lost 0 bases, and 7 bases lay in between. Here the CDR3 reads CASSGTGSGANVLTF. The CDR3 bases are TGTGCCAGCAGTGGCACAGGCTCTGGGGCCAACGTCCTGACTTTC.

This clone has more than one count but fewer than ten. This CDR3 is CASRRGTSGRSYNEQFF. The CDR3 coding sequence is TGTGCCAGCAGAAGGGGGACTAGCGGGAGGAGTTACAATGAGCAGTTCTTC. The J gene is TRBJ2-1, the V gene TRBV21-1; no DNA check was done on the table's D call, TRBD2. TRBV21-1 is a listed pseudogene. The CDR3 length is 17 residues.

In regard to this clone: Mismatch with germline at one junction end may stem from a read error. As DNA, the CDR3 is TGTGCTAGCAGCTTAGGGCAGGGGAACACCGGGGAGCTGTTTTTT. Its protein product is CASSLGQGNTGELFF. The chain carries TRBV7-7 and TRBJ2-2; D is perhaps TRBD1 (5 bases). Germline assignment: CDR1 SSHAT and CDR2 FNYEAQ (reference sequence). The CDR3 is 15 residues long. The full variable domain, its missing parts supplied by reference TRBV7-7 and TRBJ2-2, is GAGVSQSPRYKVTKRGQDVTLRCDPISSHATLYWYQQALGQGPEFLTYFNYEAQPDKSGLPSDRFSAERPEGSISTLTIQRTEQRDSAMYRCASSLGQGNTGELFFGEGSRLTVL.

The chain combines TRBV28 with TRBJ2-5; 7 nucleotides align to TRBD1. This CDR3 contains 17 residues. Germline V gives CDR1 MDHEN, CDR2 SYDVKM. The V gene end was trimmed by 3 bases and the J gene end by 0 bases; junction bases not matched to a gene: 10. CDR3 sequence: CASSFLQGRWYQETQYF. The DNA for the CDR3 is TGTGCCAGCAGTTTCTTACAGGGGAGATGGTACCAAGAGACCCAGTACTTC.

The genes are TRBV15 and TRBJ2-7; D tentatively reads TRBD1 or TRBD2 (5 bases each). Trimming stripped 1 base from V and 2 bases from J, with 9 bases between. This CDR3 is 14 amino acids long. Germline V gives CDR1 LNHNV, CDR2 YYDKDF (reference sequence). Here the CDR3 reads CATSRGDGAYEQYF. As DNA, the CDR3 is TGTGCCACCAGCAGAGGGGACGGAGCCTACGAGCAGTACTTC.

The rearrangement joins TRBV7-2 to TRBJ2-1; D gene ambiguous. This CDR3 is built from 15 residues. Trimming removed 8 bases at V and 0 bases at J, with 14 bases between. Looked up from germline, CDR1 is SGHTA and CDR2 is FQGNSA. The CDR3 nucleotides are TGTGCCAGCCTCGTCAGCGATAGCTCCTACAATGAGCAGTTCTTC. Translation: CASLVSDSSYNEQFF.

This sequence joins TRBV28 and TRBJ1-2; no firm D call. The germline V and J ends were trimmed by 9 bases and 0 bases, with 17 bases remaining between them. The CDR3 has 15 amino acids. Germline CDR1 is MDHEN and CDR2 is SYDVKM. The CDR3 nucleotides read TGTGCCAGTACCCGACAAATCCATCCTAACTATGGCTACACCTTC. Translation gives CASTRQIHPNYGYTF.

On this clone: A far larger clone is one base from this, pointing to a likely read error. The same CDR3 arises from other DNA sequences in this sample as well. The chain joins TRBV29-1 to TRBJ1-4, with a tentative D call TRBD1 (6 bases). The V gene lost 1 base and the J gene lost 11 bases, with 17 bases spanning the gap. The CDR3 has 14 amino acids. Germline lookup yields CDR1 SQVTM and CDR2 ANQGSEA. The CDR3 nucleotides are TGCAGCGTTGAAGCGGTGGGGGGCGTTGAGAAACTGTTTTTT. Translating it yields CSVEAVGGVEKLFF.

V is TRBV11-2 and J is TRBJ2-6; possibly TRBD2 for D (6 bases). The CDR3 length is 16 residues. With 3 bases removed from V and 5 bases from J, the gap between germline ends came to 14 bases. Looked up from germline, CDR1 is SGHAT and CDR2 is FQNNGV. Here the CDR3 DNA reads TGTGCCAGCAGCTTTGGCGGGGTGAGGCGGGCCAACGTCCTGACTTTC. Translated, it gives CASSFGGVRRANVLTF.

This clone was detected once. The CDR3 is CASSQDSGRGETQYF. CDR3 coding DNA: TGTGCCAGCAGCCAGGATAGCGGGAGGGGTGAGACCCAGTACTTC. The J gene is TRBJ2-5, the V gene TRBV4-2; 11 nucleotides agree with TRBD2. Germline CDR1 reads LGHNA; CDR2 reads YNFKEQ. Trimming cost V 3 bases and J 5 bases; bases outside gene matches: 5. The CDR3 sequence is 15 residues long.

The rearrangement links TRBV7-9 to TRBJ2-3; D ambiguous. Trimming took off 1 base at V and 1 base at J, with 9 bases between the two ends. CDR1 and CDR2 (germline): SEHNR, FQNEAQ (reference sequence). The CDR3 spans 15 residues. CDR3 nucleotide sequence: TGTGCCAGCAGCTTAGGGGGTATGGGCACAGATACGCAGTATTTT. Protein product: CASSLGGMGTDTQYF.

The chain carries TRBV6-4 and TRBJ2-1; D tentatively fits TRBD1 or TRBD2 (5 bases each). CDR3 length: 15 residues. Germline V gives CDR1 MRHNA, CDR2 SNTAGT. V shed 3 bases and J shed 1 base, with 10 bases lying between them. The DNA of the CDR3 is TGTGCCAGCAGTGAAAGGGACGGGTCCTACAATGAGCAGTTCTTC. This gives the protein CASSERDGSYNEQFF.

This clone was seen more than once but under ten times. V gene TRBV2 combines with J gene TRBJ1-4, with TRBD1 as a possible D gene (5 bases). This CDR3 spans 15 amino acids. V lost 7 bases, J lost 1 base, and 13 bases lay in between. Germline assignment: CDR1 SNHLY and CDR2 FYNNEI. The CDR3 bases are TGTGCCAGCAAACTATTCCAGGGAACTAATGAAAAACTGTTTTTT. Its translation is CASKLFQGTNEKLFF.

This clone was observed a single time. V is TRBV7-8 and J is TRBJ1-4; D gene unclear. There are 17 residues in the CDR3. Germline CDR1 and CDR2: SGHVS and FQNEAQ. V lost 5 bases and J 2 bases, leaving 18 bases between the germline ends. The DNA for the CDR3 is TGTGCCAGCAGCCCCCTAGGCGGGGATCACACTAATGAAAAACTGTTTTTT. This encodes CASSPLGGDHTNEKLFF.

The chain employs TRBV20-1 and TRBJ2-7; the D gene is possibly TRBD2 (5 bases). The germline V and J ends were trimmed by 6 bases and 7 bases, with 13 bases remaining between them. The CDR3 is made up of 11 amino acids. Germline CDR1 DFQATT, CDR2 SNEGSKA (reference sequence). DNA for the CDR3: TGCAGTGCGCGAACTACGGGGGAGCAGTACTTC. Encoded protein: CSARTTGEQYF.

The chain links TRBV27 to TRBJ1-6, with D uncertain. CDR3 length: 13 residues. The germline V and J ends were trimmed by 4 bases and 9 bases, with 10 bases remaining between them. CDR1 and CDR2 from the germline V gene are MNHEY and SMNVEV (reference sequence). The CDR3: CASSWSLRSPLHF. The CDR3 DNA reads TGTGCCAGCAGTTGGAGCCTGCGTTCACCCCTCCACTTT.

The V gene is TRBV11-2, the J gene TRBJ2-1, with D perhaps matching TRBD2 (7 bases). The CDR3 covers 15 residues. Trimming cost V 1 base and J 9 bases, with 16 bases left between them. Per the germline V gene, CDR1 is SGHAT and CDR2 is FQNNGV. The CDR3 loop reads CASSLGLAGAGEQFF. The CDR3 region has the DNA TGTGCCAGCAGCTTAGGACTTGCGGGGGCCGGTGAGCAGTTCTTC.